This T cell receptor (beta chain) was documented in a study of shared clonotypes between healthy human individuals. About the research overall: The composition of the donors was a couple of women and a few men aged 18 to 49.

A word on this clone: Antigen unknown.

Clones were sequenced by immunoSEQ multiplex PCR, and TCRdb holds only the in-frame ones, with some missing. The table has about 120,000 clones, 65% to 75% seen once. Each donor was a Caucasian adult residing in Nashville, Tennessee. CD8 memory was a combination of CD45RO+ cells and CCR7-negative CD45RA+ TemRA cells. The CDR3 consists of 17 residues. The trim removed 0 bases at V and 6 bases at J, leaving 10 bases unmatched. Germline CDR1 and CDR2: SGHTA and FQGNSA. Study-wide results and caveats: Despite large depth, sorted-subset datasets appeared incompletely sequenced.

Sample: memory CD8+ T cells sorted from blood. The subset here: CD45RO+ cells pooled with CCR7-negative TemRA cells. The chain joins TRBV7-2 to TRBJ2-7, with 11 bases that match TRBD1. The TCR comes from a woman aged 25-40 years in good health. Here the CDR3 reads CASSLASGTGGRSEQYF. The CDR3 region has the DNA TGTGCCAGCAGCTTAGCGAGCGGGACAGGGGGAAGGTCCGAGCAGTACTTC. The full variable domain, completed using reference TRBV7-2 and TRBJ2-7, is GAGVSQSPSNKVTEKGKDVELRCDPISGHTALYWYRQSLGQGLEFLIYFQGNSAPDKSGLPSDRFSAERTGGSVSTLTIQRTQQEDSAVYLCASSLASGTGGRSEQYFGPGTRLTVT.